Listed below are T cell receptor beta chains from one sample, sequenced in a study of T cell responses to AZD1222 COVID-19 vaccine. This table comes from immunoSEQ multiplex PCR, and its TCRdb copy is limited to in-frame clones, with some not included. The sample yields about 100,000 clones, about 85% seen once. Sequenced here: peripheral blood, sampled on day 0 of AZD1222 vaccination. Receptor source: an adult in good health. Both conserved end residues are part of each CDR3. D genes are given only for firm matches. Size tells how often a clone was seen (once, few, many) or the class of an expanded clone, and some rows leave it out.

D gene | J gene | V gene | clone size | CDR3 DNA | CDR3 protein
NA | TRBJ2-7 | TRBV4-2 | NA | TGTGCCAGCAGCCCCTCCGACATAGACGAGCAGTACTTC | CASSPSDIDEQYF
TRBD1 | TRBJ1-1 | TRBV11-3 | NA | TGTGCCAGCAGCCTTCCCAGGGGGGGGCCAATGACTGAAGCTTTCTTT | CASSLPRGGPMTEAFF
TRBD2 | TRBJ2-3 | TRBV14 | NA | TGTGCCAGCAGCCCAAGCGGGGGACTAGCGGGTTACACAGATACGCAGTATTTT | CASSPSGGLAGYTDTQYF
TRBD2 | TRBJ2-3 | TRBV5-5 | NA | TGTGCCAGCAGCGTAACTAGCGGGCCCTTCACAGATACGCAGTATTTT | CASSVTSGPFTDTQYF
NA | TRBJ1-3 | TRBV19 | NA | TGTGCCAGCCGTTCCCGGGACAACTCTGGAAACACCATATATTTT | CASRSRDNSGNTIYF
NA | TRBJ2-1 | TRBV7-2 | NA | TGTGCCAGCAGCTCTTCTACAGGTCCCGGGCAGTTCTTC | CASSSSTGPGQFF
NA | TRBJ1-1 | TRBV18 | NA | TGTGCCAGCTCACCGAGTGGTCAGGGGCGGACCACTGAAGCTTTCTTT | CASSPSGQGRTTEAFF
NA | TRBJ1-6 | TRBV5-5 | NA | TGTGCCAGCAGCCCCCATACAGGAATTAATTCACCCCTCCACTTT | CASSPHTGINSPLHF
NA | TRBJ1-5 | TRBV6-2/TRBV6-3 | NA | TGTGCCAGCAGTCTACCGAGTCAGCCCCAGCATTTT | CASSLPSQPQHF
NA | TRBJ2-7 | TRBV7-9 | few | TGTGCCAGCAGCATCACGGCGGGTTACTCCTACGAGCAGTACTTC | CASSITAGYSYEQYF
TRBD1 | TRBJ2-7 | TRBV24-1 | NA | TGTGCCACCAGTGATAAGGACAGGGCCTACGAGCAGTACTTC | CATSDKDRAYEQYF
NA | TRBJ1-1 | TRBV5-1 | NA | TGCGCCAGCAGCTCGCCGGAGGCGGACACTGAAGCTTTCTTT | CASSSPEADTEAFF
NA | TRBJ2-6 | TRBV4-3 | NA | TGCGCCAGCAGCCGGAAAACAGGGACTGGGGCCAACGTCCTGACTTTC | CASSRKTGTGANVLTF
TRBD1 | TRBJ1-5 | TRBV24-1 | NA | TGTGCCACCAGTGACCCTGGACAGGGTCAGCCCCAGCATTTT | CATSDPGQGQPQHF
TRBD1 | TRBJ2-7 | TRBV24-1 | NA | TGTGCCACCAGTGACCCCGGGACAGGGAGCTACGAGCAGTACTTC | CATSDPGTGSYEQYF
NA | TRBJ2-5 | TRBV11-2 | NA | TGTGCCAGCAGCCCCCCGGCGAGCTTTGAGACCCAGTACTTC | CASSPPASFETQYF
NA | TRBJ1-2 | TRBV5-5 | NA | TGTGCCAGCAGCCTACCGGTAGGGGGTTTCGCTGGCTACACCTTC | CASSLPVGGFAGYTF